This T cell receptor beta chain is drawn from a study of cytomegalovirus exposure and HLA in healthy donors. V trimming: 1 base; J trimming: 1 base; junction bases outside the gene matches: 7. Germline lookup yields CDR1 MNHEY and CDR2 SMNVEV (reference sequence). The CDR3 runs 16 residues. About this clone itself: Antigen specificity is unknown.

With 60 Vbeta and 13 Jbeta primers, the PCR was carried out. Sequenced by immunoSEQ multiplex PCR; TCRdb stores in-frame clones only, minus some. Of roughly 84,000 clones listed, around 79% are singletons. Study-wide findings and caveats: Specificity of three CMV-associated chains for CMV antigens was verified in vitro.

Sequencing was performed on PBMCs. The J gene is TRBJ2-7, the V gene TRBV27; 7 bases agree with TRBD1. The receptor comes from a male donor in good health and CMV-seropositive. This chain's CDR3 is CASSLWTGTLSYEQYF. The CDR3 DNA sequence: TGTGCCAGCAGTTTATGGACAGGCACGTTATCCTACGAGCAGTACTTC.